The 17 T cell receptor beta chains below were found in one sample sequenced in a study of graft-versus-host responses after intestinal transplantation. Antigens for these TCRs are unknown. Profiled with immunoSEQ multiplex PCR; TCRdb holds only in-frame clones, not every one. The data contain nearly 95,000 clones, approximately 94% of them singletons. The material was unstimulated CD8+ T cells sorted from spleen or lymph node cells, obtained before intestinal transplant. Source of these receptors: a human donor who received an intestinal transplant.

The chain has TRBV27 and TRBJ2-5; a weak D match, TRBD1 (5 bases). The J call may be wrong; the DNA end is better matched by TRBJ2-7. Germline V gives CDR1 MNHEY, CDR2 SMNVEV (reference sequence). The CDR3 has 17 amino acids. CDR3 sequence (DNA): TGTGCCAGCAGTTCCAGGCCCCCACAGGATAGACCCTACGAGCAGTACTTC. As protein: CASSSRPPQDRPYEQYF.

This chain uses TRBV27 with TRBJ1-2; 7 bases are a match to TRBD1. Germline CDR1 and CDR2: MNHEY and SMNVEV (reference sequence). The CDR3 runs 13 residues. J lost 8 bases, V lost 6 bases, and 9 bases had no gene match. CDR3: CASSTTGAGGYTF. CDR3 in DNA: TGTGCCAGCAGCACAACAGGGGCCGGGGGCTACACCTTC.

The V call is TRBV5-1, the J call TRBJ2-3; 8 bases are shared with TRBD1. The V segment lost 0 bases and the J segment 3 bases; nucleotides outside the gene matches: 6. Germline lookup yields CDR1 SGHRS and CDR2 YFSETQ. This CDR3 region has 16 residues. The CDR3, as DNA: TGCGCCAGCAGCTTGGTGGACAGGGTTCGGACAGATACGCAGTATTTT. It specifies CASSLVDRVRTDTQYF.

The rearrangement links TRBV5-4 to TRBJ2-3; D is perhaps TRBD2 (6 bases). The CDR3 is 16 amino acids. With 1 base removed from V and 2 bases from J, the gap between germline ends came to 14 bases. In germline, CDR1 is SGHNT, CDR2 YYREEE (reference sequence). CDR3 DNA: TGTGCCAGCAGCTTGTACCCCGCGGGGTTCACAGATACGCAGTATTTT. This translates into CASSLYPAGFTDTQYF.

The rearrangement links TRBV4-1 to TRBJ1-1; no clear D gene. The CDR3 sequence is 18 residues long. The germline gives CDR1 MGHRA, CDR2 YSYEKL. V was clipped by 2 bases and J by 0 bases, with 19 bases between them. In nucleotides, the CDR3 is TGCGCCAGCAGCCAACTACGCTCCACGGTAGACATGAACACTGAAGCTTTCTTT. Its protein product is CASSQLRSTVDMNTEAFF.

The chain has TRBV18 and TRBJ2-5; TRBD2 agrees at 10 bases. The CDR3 consists of 14 residues. The V gene end was trimmed by 2 bases and the J gene end by 5 bases; junction bases not matched to a gene: 2. CDR1 and CDR2 (germline): KGHSH, LQKENI. CDR3 protein: CASSPGTSVETQYF. The DNA of the CDR3 is TGTGCCAGCTCACCAGGGACTAGCGTTGAGACCCAGTACTTC.

V usage is TRBV5-6 and J usage is TRBJ2-3; 7 nucleotides agree with TRBD1. Unmatched junction bases numbered 10, after V lost 9 bases and J lost 0 bases. Looked up from germline, CDR1 is SGHDT and CDR2 is YYEEEE. This CDR3 has 15 residues. The CDR3 reads CATKTGFGSTDTQYF. The CDR3 bases are TGTGCCACAAAGACAGGGTTCGGTAGCACAGATACGCAGTATTTT. Full variable domain (outside the CDR3, taken from reference TRBV5-6 and TRBJ2-3): DAGVTQSPTHLIKTRGQQVTLRCSPKSGHDTVSWYQQALGQGPQFIFQYYEEEERQRGNFPDRFSGHQFPNYSSELNVNALLLGDSALYLCATKTGFGSTDTQYFGPGTRLTVL.

This clone occurred a few times. The chain has TRBV6-6 and TRBJ2-1, with TRBD2 identical over 8 bases. This CDR3 is 16 amino acids long. V was clipped by 2 bases and J by 3 bases; unmatched bases: 6. Germline CDR1 is MNHNY and CDR2 is SVGAGI (reference sequence). Here the CDR3 reads CASSYGVAGYYNEQFF. The CDR3 DNA is TGTGCCAGCAGTTACGGAGTAGCGGGGTACTACAATGAGCAGTTCTTC.

The chain recombines TRBV7-9 with TRBJ2-1, with no clear D. The V end lost 1 base, the J end lost 6 bases, and 4 bases lay between the germline ends. The CDR3 is made up of 12 amino acids. Per the germline V gene, CDR1 is SEHNR and CDR2 is FQNEAQ (reference sequence). The chain's CDR3 is CASSLGLNEQFF. As DNA, the CDR3 is TGTGCCAGCAGCTTAGGTCTCAATGAGCAGTTCTTC.

This chain connects TRBV7-9 to TRBJ2-1; 13 bases fit TRBD2. CDR1 is SEHNR, CDR2 FQNEAQ, per germline (reference sequence). This CDR3 spans 16 amino acids. Trimming removed 3 bases from V and 5 bases from J; junction bases left unmatched: 4. CDR3 in DNA: TGTGCCAGCAGCTTCGGACTAGCGGGGGAACACAATGAGCAGTTCTTC. This sequence encodes CASSFGLAGEHNEQFF.

The chain couples TRBV4-3 to TRBJ2-2; D is possibly TRBD2 (7 bases). There are 18 residues in the CDR3. Trimming left V 0 bases short and J 1 base short, with 15 bases between. The germline V gene has CDR1 LGHNA and CDR2 YSLEER. CDR3 protein: CASSQDNGGLGNTGELFF. CDR3 in DNA: TGCGCCAGCAGCCAAGATAACGGGGGGCTCGGGAACACCGGGGAGCTGTTTTTT.

This rearrangement joins TRBV6-5 to TRBJ2-7, with D tentatively TRBD1 (6 bases). The CDR3 sequence is 15 residues long. The ends were cut back, 2 bases at V and 2 bases at J, with 13 bases in the middle. From germline, CDR1 is MNHEY and CDR2 SVGAGI. CDR3 coding DNA: TGTGCCAGCAGTTACGGGTCAGGGGCAACCTACGAGCAGTACTTC. It codes for CASSYGSGATYEQYF.

V gene TRBV11-3 combines with J gene TRBJ1-6, with D possibly matching TRBD1 (5 bases). V was trimmed by 5 bases and J by 6 bases, leaving 11 bases between them. Germline assignment: CDR1 SGHNT and CDR2 YENEEA. The CDR3 consists of 14 residues. CDR3 sequence reads: CASSERQTNSPLHF. The CDR3 DNA reads as TGTGCCAGCAGCGAGAGACAGACTAATTCACCCCTCCACTTT. The full variable domain, completed using reference TRBV11-3 and TRBJ1-6, is EAGVVQSPRYKIIEKKQPVAFWCNPISGHNTLYWYLQNLGQGPELLIRYENEEAVDDSQLPKDRFSAERLKGVDSTLKIQPAELGDSAVYLCASSERQTNSPLHFGNGTRLTVT.

The J gene is TRBJ2-5, the V gene TRBV9; D may be TRBD2 (7 bases). The germline V gene has CDR1 SGDLS and CDR2 YYNGEE. CDR3 length: 15 amino acids. V was pared by 3 bases and J by 7 bases, with 19 bases between. The CDR3 protein is CASSAKGGGPGTQYF. The CDR3 DNA is TGTGCCAGCAGCGCTAAAGGGGGGGGGCCTGGGACCCAGTACTTC.

The V call is TRBV2, the J call TRBJ2-5; 7 bases match TRBD1. This CDR3 has 14 amino acids. Trimming removed 4 bases from V and 4 bases from J; junction bases left unmatched: 6. Germline V gene sequence: CDR1 SNHLY, CDR2 FYNNEI. The CDR3 region is CASSVARGPETQYF. CDR3 DNA sequence: TGTGCCAGCAGTGTAGCTAGGGGGCCAGAGACCCAGTACTTC.

CDR3 sequence (DNA): TGTGCCAGCACCCTCCTCGGGGGGACGGGCCAGCCCCAGCATTTT. Translated, it gives CASTLLGGTGQPQHF. The chain joins TRBV6-1 to TRBJ1-5; possibly TRBD1 for D (5 bases). The CDR3 totals 15 residues. Germline lookup yields CDR1 MNHNS and CDR2 SASEGT. Trimming took 7 bases from V and 7 from J, leaving 20 bases between them.

This chain connects TRBV7-9 to TRBJ2-3; D might be TRBD1 (5 bases). The CDR3 contains 14 residues. Germline V gene sequence: CDR1 SEHNR, CDR2 FQNEAQ (reference sequence). The germline V and J ends were trimmed by 8 bases and 1 base, with 13 bases remaining between them. The chain's CDR3 is CASDSGIGTDTQYF. CDR3 sequence (DNA): TGTGCCAGCGACTCAGGGATTGGCACAGATACGCAGTATTTT.